This T cell receptor (beta chain) emerged from a study of blood T cell repertoires in COVID-19. Overall study context: There were acute and convalescent COVID-19 samples, and they came from the United States, Italy and Spain. The analysed material was cDNA or gDNA that came from T cells, B-cell-depleted T cells, or PBMCs.

Original methodology: Reference gene primer amplification yielded estimated nucleated cell counts. TCRdb's copy holds only in-frame clones and misses some; the assay was immunoSEQ multiplex PCR. V and J calls and clone size are copied from that table; D and trimming were computed from the DNA. The table shows 90,000 or so clones, with roughly 72% occurring only once. This clone was observed a handful of times. Trimming pared 7 bases from V and 3 bases from J, leaving 13 bases between. Per germline, CDR1 SGHRS and CDR2 YFSETQ. CDR3 length: 14 residues. This chain uses TRBV5-1 with TRBJ2-2; the D gene is possibly TRBD2 (5 bases). The specimen was peripheral blood. The sequence was collected from a woman aged 55-75 years in a cohort sampled during active or convalescent COVID-19. This CDR3 reads CASSGIVDTGELFF. In DNA, the CDR3 is TGCGCCAGCTCCGGGATCGTCGACACCGGGGAGCTGTTTTTT.